This T cell receptor (beta chain) was captured in a study of shared clonotypes between healthy human individuals. Worth noting for this clone: The antigen remains undetermined. One end of the junction fails to match germline, which may point to a read error.

TCRdb's table, derived via immunoSEQ multiplex PCR, lists solely in-frame clones and lacks some. The sample includes 1,400,000 or so clones, 97% to 99% of them seen just once. Germline lookup yields CDR1 SNHLY and CDR2 FYNNEI. This CDR3 region has 15 residues. Findings and limits, study-wide: Naive subsets, compared against memory subsets, generally had larger estimated richness values. All-four-donor shared clonotypes had higher generation probabilities than non-shared clonotypes did. A handful of donors showed sharing of around 5% of naive CD4 clonotypes.

The rearrangement uses TRBV2 and TRBJ1-5, with D possibly matching TRBD1 (6 bases). The specimen sequenced was naive CD4+ T cells sorted from blood. The sample's subset: CD45RA+ positively selected. This TCR was recovered from a man aged 30 to 45 in good health. CDR3: CASREGGRSNQPQHF. In DNA, the CDR3 is TGTGCCAGCAGGGAAGGGGGACGTTCTAATCAGCCCCAGCATTTT.